The present entry profiles one T cell receptor beta chain with its context. It has no known antigen specificity. Base-call qualities are not available, and no considerably larger clone is one nucleotide away. Receptors were amplified or captured by the immunoSEQ multiplex PCR assay. A mixture of 60 forward primers for TCR Vbeta segments and 13 reverse primers for TCR Jbeta segments was used in the multiplex PCR. Amplification of the CDR3 region of rearranged TCR beta genes was performed with a multiplex PCR assay on genomic DNA. Amplified TCR beta libraries were sequenced as 87-base-pair reads on the Illumina HiSeq System. Per the authors' processing: A later analysis counted some 80 million unique TCR beta chains across the 666 repertoires, and some 11 million of these chains were shared by at least two donors. To remove PCR and sequencing errors, raw reads were error-corrected and collapsed into unique sequences using a nearest-neighbor algorithm that merged closely related sequences. CDR3 sequences were aligned to IMGT reference sequences to assign V, D and J gene segments. Each retained sequence needed at least a six-nucleotide match to both a V gene segment and a J gene segment. A rearrangement counted as productive if the CDR3 had no stop codons and remained in frame with V and J, and every other rearrangement counted as non-productive. Following IMGT convention, CDR3 was defined as the stretch from the second conserved V-encoded cysteine to the conserved J-encoded phenylalanine. Sequences without an unambiguous match to a single V gene segment were excluded from the earlier analysis of a few hundred of the donors. An earlier analysis of 500 to 600 of the donors classified V segments as functional when productive rearrangements were above 56.7% and as segregating when the standard deviation between donors was above 5%. A statistical classification framework was built for diagnosing cytomegalovirus status from the catalog of TCR beta chain sequences. V and J gene assignment, in a later analysis, came from comparing TCR nucleotide sequences with IMGT/GENE-DB human TR gene sequences. In a later analysis, CDR3 sequences and most-parsimonious VDJ recombination scenarios were assigned using the TCRdist pipeline. In a later analysis, every TCR beta chain was defined by the combination of its CDR3 amino acid sequence and its V-gene family, and reads without a unique V-gene family were dropped. As a way to deal with suspected cross-contamination and a sequencing artifact, a later analysis dropped 450 to 600 nucleotide sequences that were highly shared and had low generation probability. A later analysis calculated a clonal expansion index for each public chain from normalized within-repertoire ranks of inferred template counts. In a later analysis, generation probabilities were computed with a VDJ recombination model fitted to out-of-frame rearrangements, and the resulting probabilities were checked against IGoR. In a later analysis, hypergeometric tests were used to score TCR-TCR, TCR-HLA and TCR-CMV co-occurrence, with a repertoire-size bias correction applied to TCR pairs. False discovery rates were estimated in a later analysis by permuting HLA or CMV assignments 20 times. In a later analysis, co-occurring TCRs were grouped with DBSCAN, and TCRdist sequence similarity was added when clustering was performed within HLA-allele-positive subsets. Co-occurrence clustering excluded repertoires with fewer than 30,000 or more than 120,000 public chains, plus five with anomalous nucleotide sharing. TCRdb carries this immuneACCESS record with in-frame sequences only. Its versions omit some clonotypes, under half of them owing to an unresolved V gene in the studies checked, with the rest unexplained. V and J calls and clone size are those listed in that table; D and trimming were worked out from the DNA. In all, the sample holds around 95,000 clones, and about 80% of those were seen once. The top ten constitute around 3.6% of the sample.

CDR1 and CDR2, per the germline V gene, are SGDLS and YYNGEE. From its cysteine to its phenylalanine, the CDR3 spans 15 amino acids. Only the CDR3 portion is preserved as DNA: 45 bases, with reading frame beginning at the first base. The trim is 6 bases for V and 4 bases for J, with a gap of 19 bases between the germline ends. The cohort comprised around 700 healthy bone marrow donors. At the time of sampling, every cohort member was nominally healthy, though immune exposures that went unrecorded were likely present. The donor tested CMV seropositive, placing the donor among the 250 to 350 seropositive members of the cohort. Each donor provided a peripheral blood sample, and peripheral blood mononuclear cells were used for TCR beta sequencing. The Qiagen DNeasy Blood Extraction Kit was used to extract genomic DNA from the blood cell samples. This specimen belongs to a study of cytomegalovirus exposure and HLA in healthy donors (TCRdb year 2017). About the full investigation: In an earlier analysis of several hundred of the donors, approximately 260 Gb of sequence data and just under 120 million unique TCR beta sequences from about 180 million T cells were reported. An early release covering 500 to 750 HLA-typed donors comprised roughly 300 gigabases of sequencing data and approximately 80 million unique TCR sequences. Of the 300 to 500 genotyped donors, 65% to 90% were placed in the genetic ancestry cluster associated with self-reported Caucasian donors. The study aimed to test whether signatures of past pathogen exposure could be identified by cataloging public T cell receptors. The T cell repertoires of 666 subjects were profiled by immunosequencing and related to cytomegalovirus serostatus. Besides the first cohort of roughly 700 subjects, a separate validation cohort made up of some 110 different subjects was used. To predict cytomegalovirus infection status, the study brought together high-throughput TCR immunosequencing, statistical association of individual TCRs with disease status, and machine learning. To study patterns of TCR occurrence, a later analysis re-analyzed previously published TCR beta repertoires from around 660 donors and added high-resolution HLA genotyping. The later analysis used no new phenotypic data to find candidate immune exposures, relying instead on TCR beta sequences and their occurrence across donors. An earlier analysis of 587 of the donors used high-throughput TCR beta sequencing to judge whether each TCR beta V gene segment behaved as functional or pseudogenic. Alongside the repertoire data, information on donor age, sex, ethnicity and CMV serostatus was compiled. A later genetic analysis took genome-wide SNP genotypes for about three fifths of the roughly 670 donors and used that subset as a discovery cohort. Every repertoire in the discovery cohort had been generated on one and the same sequencing platform. HLA typing covered class I and class II loci at four-digit resolution. The number of donors typed differed by locus, with 629-630 for A, B, C, DRB1 and DQB1, 522 for DQA1, about 610 for DPA1, and 450 to 480 for DPB1. Because of strong linkage in the cohort, 5 or 6 DR-DQ haplotypes were treated as single units for association and clustering. Among almost 400 genotyped donors of the cohort, an average of approximately 250,000 unique TCR beta nucleotide sequences were sequenced per donor, around 20% of them non-productive.

Study-level results and caveats: While some public TCRs were present in many individuals, most TCR sequences turned up only very rarely across donors. In a later analysis, TCR association rates were found to vary across HLA loci, with the most associated TCRs seen for DRB1 alleles and the fewest for HLA-C alleles. In a later analysis, some 18,000 TCR beta sequences were associated with specific HLA alleles at a false discovery rate of 0.05. Only TCR beta chains were sequenced in this cohort, and the absence of alpha or paired-chain data limited detectable features. A total of 150 to 200 TCR beta chains were listed by the study as associated with cytomegalovirus. A further reported finding was that TCR beta sequences accurately predicted the HLA-A and HLA-B alleles for most subjects in the first cohort. A later analysis found that most CMV-associated TCR beta chains appeared HLA-restricted, with HLA associations seemingly driven largely by CMV exposure. A cluster of highly shared sequence variants was judged likely to represent a technical artifact of the sequencing pipeline. Because counts were too low, some 17 rarely observed V segments, including chromosome 9 orphons, were left out of the earlier analysis of over 550 of the donors. The authors suggested that the approach could potentially be generalized to other disease states and immunological phenotypes. CMV serostatus was the only immune exposure information available for the cohort. In vitro tests confirmed that three of the cytomegalovirus-associated TCR beta chains recognize cytomegalovirus antigens. When HLA alleles, especially DR and DQ, strongly co-occurred, attributing TCR associations to individual alleles was difficult. Some IMGT-functional V segments, including TRBV6-2 and TRBV6-3, could not be told apart with the 87-base-pair reads, so those segments were excluded. Compared with equally common non-associated chains, HLA-associated TCR beta chains in a later analysis were more clonally expanded and had lower generation probabilities. Because HLA typing was missing for some donors at each locus, association tests included only the typed subset. A later genetic analysis reported fewer N-insertions in productive TCRs among donors in an Asian-associated ancestry cluster than the roughly 620-donor mean. In a later analysis, several top co-occurrence clusters were reported to appear linked to parvovirus B19, influenza, CMV and Epstein-Barr virus. The classifier was reported to diagnose cytomegalovirus status with high specificity and sensitivity in both the original cohort and the validation cohort. A later genetic analysis associated a missense DCLRE1C variant with V-gene and J-gene trimming of TCR beta chains, and an independent cohort replicated the association. In an earlier analysis of 587 of the donors, most TCR beta V segments appeared in productive rearrangements about 90% or about 30% of the time, broadly matching IMGT annotations. Linkage disequilibrium might explain the correlated functional status among segregating V segments, but an unknown experimental factor could not be excluded. Roughly uniform sequencing depth across donors was assumed in presence/absence analyses, although this assumption may not hold.

This sequence uses TRBV9 and TRBJ1-2, with TRBD1 tentatively as D gene (6 bases match). This sequence originates from a female donor in good health and CMV-seropositive. The sequenced sample consisted of PBMCs. The CDR3 region has the sequence CASNSKGGAPYGYTF. DNA sequence: TGTGCCAGCAACTCCAAAGGGGGGGCCCCCTATGGCTACACCTTC. The CDR3 plus the reference TRBV9 and TRBJ1-2 genes for the other parts give the full variable domain: DSGVTQTPKHLITATGQRVTLRCSPRSGDLSVYWYQQSLDQGLQFLIQYYNGEERAKGNILERFSAQQFPDLHSELNLSSLELGDSALYFCASNSKGGAPYGYTFGSGTRLTVV.